The entry that follows covers one T cell receptor (beta chain) sequence. Its antigen is not identified. The record originates from a study of T cell responses to AZD1222 COVID-19 vaccine. Produced via immunoSEQ multiplex PCR; TCRdb's table is partial and in-frame only. The table includes some 150,000 clones, around 90% detected once. The length of the CDR3 is 14 residues. The germline CDR1 and CDR2 sequences are SNHLY and FYNNEI. V was pared by 5 bases and J by 5 bases, with 8 bases of the junction left unmatched. Overall study results and limits: The repertoires were collected only after the peak T cell response. The CD4 TCRs associated with vaccination extended across spike and predominated at 160-218 and 743-854.

This TCR came from an adult who received the MenACWY meningococcal vaccine as a control. The sequencing used peripheral blood, collected 28 days after the second dose of the MenACWY control vaccine. This chain joins TRBV2 and TRBJ2-7; 8 bases are a match to TRBD1. CDR3 coding DNA: TGTGCCAGCAGTCTCCAGACAGGGGCTAACGAGCAGTACTTC. It specifies CASSLQTGANEQYF. The complete variable domain, with remaining parts taken from reference TRBV2 and TRBJ2-7, reads EPEVTQTPSHQVTQMGQEVILRCVPISNHLYFYWYRQILGQKVEFLVSFYNNEISEKSEIFDDQFSVERPDGSNFTLKIRSTKLEDSAMYFCASSLQTGANEQYFGPGTRLTVT.